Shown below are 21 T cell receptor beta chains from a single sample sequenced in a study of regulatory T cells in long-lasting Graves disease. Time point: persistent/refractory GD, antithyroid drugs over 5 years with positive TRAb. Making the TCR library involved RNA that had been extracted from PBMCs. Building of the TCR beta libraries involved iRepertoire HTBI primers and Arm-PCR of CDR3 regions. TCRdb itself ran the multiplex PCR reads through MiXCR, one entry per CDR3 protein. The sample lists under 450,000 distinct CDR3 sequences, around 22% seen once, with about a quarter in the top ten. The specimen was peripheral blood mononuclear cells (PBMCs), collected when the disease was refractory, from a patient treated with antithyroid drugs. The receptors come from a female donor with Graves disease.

CDR3 residues: CASSLGPLGNTIYF. The CDR3 region has the DNA TGTGCCAGCAGCTTAGGCCCTTTGGGAAACACCATATATTTT. V gene TRBV13 combines with J gene TRBJ1-3; D remains ambiguous. CDR1 is PRHDT, CDR2 FYEKMQ, per germline (reference sequence). The CDR3 has 14 residues. V was cut by 0 bases and J by 4 bases, with 7 bases left in between.

CDR3 nucleotides: TGTGCCAGCAGCCGACACGGCGATCAGCCCCAGCATTTT. It specifies CASSRHGDQPQHF. The chain is built from TRBV7-2 and TRBJ1-5; D call uncertain. The CDR3 extends over 13 amino acids. Germline V gene data show CDR1 as SGHTA and CDR2 as FQGNSA. Trimming took off 5 bases at V and 5 bases at J, with 10 bases between the two ends. Together with reference TRBV7-2 and TRBJ1-5, the CDR3 gives the full variable domain: GAGVSQSPSNKVTEKGKDVELRCDPISGHTALYWYRQSLGQGLEFLIYFQGNSAPDKSGLPSDRFSAERTGGSVSTLTIQRTQQEDSAVYLCASSRHGDQPQHFGDGTRLSIL.

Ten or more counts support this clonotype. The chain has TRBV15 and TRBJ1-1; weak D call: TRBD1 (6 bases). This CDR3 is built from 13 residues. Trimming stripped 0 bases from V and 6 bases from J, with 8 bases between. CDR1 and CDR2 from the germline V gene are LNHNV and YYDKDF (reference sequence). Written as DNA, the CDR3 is TGTGCCACCAGCAGAGAGACAGGTGCTGAAGCTTTCTTT. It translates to CATSRETGAEAFF.

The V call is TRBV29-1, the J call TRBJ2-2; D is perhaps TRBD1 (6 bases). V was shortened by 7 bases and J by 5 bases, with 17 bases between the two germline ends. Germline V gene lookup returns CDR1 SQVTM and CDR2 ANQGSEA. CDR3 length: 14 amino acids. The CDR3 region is CSASQGRSTGELFF. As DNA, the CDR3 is TGCAGCGCCTCTCAGGGGAGAAGTACCGGGGAGCTGTTTTTT.

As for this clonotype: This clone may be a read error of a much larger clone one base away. The CDR3 bases are TGCGCCAGCAGCGTGAACAATGAGCAGTTCTTC. Translation gives CASSVNNEQFF. The rearrangement links TRBV5-1 to TRBJ2-1; D is uncertain. V gave up 4 bases and J gave up 5 bases, with 4 bases separating them. The CDR3 runs 11 residues. Germline assignment: CDR1 SGHRS and CDR2 YFSETQ.

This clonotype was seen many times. As DNA, the CDR3 is TGTGCCAGCAGCGTCGGACCGACGAACACTGAAGCTTTCTTT. Translated, it gives CASSVGPTNTEAFF. The chain uses TRBV9 and TRBJ1-1; D not certain. Germline-derived CDR1 and CDR2 are SGDLS and YYNGEE. Between the trimmed V and J ends, which lost 2 bases and 1 base, there was a span of 9 bases. This CDR3 spans 14 amino acids.

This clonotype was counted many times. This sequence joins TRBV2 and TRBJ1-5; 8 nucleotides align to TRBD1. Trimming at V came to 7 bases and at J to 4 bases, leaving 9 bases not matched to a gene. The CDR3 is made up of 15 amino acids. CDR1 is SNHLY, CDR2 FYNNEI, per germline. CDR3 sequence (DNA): TGTGCCAGCAAGAGGCAGACAGGGGAAAATCAGCCCCAGCATTTT. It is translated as CASKRQTGENQPQHF. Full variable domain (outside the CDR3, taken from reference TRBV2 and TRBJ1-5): EPEVTQTPSHQVTQMGQEVILRCVPISNHLYFYWYRQILGQKVEFLVSFYNNEISEKSEIFDDQFSVERPDGSNFTLKIRSTKLEDSAMYFCASKRQTGENQPQHFGDGTRLSIL.

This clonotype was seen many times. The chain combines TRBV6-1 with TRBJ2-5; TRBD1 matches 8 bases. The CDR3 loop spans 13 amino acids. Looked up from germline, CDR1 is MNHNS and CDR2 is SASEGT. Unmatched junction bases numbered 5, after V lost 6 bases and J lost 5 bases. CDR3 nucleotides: TGTGCCAGCAGCCGACAGGGGAGGGAGACCCAGTACTTC. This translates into CASSRQGRETQYF.

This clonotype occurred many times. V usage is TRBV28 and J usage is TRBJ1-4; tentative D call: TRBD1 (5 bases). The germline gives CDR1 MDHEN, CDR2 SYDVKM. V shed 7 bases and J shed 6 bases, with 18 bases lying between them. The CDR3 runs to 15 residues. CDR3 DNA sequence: TGTGCCAGCAAGAATCCAGGGTTAGGATATGAAAAACTGTTTTTT. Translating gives CASKNPGLGYEKLFF.

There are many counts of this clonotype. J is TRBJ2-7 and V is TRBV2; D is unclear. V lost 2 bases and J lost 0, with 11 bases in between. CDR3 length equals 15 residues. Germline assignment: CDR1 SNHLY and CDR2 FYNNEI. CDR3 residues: CASSELGGISYEQYF. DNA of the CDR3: TGTGCCAGCAGTGAATTGGGTGGGATCTCCTACGAGCAGTACTTC.

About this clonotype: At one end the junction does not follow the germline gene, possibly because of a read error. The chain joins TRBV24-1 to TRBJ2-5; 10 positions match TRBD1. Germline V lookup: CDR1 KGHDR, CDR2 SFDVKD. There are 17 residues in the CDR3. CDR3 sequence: CATSDRGGTGALETQSF. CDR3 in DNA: TGTGCCACCAGTGATCGCGGGGGGACAGGGGCCCTCGAGACCCAGTCCTTC.

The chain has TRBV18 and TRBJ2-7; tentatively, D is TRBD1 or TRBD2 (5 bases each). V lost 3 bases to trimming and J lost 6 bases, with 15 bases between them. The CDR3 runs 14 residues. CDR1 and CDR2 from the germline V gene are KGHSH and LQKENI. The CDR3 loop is CASSPGDVLLEQYF. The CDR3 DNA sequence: TGTGCCAGCTCACCTGGGGACGTCCTTCTCGAGCAGTACTTC.

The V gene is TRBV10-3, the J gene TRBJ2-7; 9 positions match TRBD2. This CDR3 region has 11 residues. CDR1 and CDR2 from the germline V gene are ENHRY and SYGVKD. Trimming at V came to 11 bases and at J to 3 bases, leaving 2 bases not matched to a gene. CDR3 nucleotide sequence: TGTGCCGCGGGAGGGGACTACGAGCAGTACTTC. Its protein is CAAGGDYEQYF.

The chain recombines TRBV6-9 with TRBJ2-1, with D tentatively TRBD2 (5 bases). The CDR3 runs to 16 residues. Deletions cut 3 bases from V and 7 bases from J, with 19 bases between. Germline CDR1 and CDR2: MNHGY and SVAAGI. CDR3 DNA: TGTGCCAGCAGTTACTCTTATTCGAAAGGGAGAAATGAGCAGTTCTTC. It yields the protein CASSYSYSKGRNEQFF.

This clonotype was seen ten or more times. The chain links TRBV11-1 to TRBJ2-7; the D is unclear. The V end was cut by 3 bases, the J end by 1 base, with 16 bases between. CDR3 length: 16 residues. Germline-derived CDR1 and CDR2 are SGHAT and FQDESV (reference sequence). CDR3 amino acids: CASSLVDPAWSYEQYF. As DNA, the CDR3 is TGTGCCAGCAGCTTGGTGGACCCCGCCTGGTCCTACGAGCAGTACTTC.

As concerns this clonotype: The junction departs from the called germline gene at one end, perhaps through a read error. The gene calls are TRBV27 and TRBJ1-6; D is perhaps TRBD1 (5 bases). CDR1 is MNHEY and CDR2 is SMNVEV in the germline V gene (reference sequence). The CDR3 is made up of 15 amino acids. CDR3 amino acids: CATDGPTEGYSSLHF. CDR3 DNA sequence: TGTGCCACCGACGGCCCCACCGAGGGGTATTCATCCCTCCACTTT.

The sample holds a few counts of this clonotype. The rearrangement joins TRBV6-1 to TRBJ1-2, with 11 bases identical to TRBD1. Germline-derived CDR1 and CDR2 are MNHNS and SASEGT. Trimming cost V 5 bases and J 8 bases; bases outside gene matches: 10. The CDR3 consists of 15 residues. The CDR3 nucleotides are TGTGCCAGCAGTCCTCGTCCCGGGACAGGGGGAGGCTACACCTTC. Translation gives CASSPRPGTGGGYTF.

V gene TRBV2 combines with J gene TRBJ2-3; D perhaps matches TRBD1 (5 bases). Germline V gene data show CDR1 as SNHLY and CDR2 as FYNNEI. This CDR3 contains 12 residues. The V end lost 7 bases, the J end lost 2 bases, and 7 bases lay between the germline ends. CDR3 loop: CASKDNTDTQYF. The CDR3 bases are TGTGCCAGCAAGGACAACACAGATACGCAGTATTTT.

The CDR3 here is CASCGGAAYNEQFF. The CDR3 DNA is TGTGCCAGTTGCGGGGGGGCCGCCTACAATGAGCAGTTCTTC. The chain is built from TRBV27 and TRBJ2-1; TRBD2 matches at 9 bases. Per germline, CDR1 MNHEY and CDR2 SMNVEV (reference sequence). V dropped 9 bases and J dropped 2; count of bases not matched to a gene: 5. This CDR3 contains 14 residues.

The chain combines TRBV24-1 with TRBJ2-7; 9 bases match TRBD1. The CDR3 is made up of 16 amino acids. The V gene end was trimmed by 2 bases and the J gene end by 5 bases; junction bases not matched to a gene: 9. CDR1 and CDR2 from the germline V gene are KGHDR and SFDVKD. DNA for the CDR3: TGTGCCACCAGTGATTCCACAGGGGGCTCCACCAACGAGCAGTACTTC. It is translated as CATSDSTGGSTNEQYF.

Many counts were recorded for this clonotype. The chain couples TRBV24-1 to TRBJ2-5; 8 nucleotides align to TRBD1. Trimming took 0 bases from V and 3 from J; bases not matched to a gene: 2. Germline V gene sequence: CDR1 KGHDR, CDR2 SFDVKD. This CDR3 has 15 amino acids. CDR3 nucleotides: TGTGCCACCAGTGATTTGGGACAGGGAAAAGAGACCCAGTACTTC. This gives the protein CATSDLGQGKETQYF.